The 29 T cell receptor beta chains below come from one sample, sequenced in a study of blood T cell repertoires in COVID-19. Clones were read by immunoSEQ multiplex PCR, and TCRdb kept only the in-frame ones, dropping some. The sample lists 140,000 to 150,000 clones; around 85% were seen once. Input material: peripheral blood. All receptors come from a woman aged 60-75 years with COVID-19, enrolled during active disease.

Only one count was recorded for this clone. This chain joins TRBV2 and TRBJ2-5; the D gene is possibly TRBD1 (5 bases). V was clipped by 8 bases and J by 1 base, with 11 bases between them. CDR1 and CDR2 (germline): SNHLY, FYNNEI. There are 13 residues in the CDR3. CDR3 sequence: CASHQDTQETQYF. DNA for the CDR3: TGTGCCAGCCACCAGGACACCCAAGAGACCCAGTACTTC.

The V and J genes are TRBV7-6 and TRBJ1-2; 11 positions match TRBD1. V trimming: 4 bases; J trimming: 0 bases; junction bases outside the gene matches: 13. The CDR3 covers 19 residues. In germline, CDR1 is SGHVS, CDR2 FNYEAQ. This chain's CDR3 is CASSSDPGTGGEANYGYTF. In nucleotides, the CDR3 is TGTGCCAGCAGCTCGGATCCCGGGACAGGGGGAGAGGCTAACTATGGCTACACCTTC.

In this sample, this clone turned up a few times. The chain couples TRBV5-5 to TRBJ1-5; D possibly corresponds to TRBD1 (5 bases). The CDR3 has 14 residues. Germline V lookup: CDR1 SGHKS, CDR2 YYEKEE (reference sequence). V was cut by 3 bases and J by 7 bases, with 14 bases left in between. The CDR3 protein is CASSWGGEGQPQHF. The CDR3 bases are TGTGCCAGCAGCTGGGGGGGAGAAGGGCAGCCCCAGCATTTT.

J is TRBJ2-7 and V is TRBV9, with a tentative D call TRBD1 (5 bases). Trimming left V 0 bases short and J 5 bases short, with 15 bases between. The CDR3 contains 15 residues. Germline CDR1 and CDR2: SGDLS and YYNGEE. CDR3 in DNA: TGTGCCAGCAGCGTAGGTTGGCAGGGTTTTCACGAGCAGTACTTC. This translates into CASSVGWQGFHEQYF.

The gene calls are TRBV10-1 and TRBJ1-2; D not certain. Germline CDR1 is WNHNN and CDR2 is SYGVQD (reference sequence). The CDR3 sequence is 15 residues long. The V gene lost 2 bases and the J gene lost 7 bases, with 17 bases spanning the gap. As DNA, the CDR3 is TGCGCCAGCAGTGAGCGCCCTGGGAGGAAGGGTGGCTACACCTTC. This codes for CASSERPGRKGGYTF.

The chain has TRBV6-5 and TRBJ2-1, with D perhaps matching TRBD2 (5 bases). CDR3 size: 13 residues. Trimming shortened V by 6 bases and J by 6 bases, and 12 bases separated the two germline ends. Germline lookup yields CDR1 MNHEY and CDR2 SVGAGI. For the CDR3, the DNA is TGTGCCAGCAGAAGGACTGCGAGCAATGAGCAGTTCTTC. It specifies CASRRTASNEQFF.

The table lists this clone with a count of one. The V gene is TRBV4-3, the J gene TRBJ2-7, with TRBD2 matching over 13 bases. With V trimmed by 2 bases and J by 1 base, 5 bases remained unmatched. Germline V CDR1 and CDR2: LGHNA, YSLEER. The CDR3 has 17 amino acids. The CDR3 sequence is CASSQWGTSGVSYEQYF. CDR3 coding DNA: TGCGCCAGCAGCCAATGGGGGACTAGCGGGGTATCCTACGAGCAGTACTTC.

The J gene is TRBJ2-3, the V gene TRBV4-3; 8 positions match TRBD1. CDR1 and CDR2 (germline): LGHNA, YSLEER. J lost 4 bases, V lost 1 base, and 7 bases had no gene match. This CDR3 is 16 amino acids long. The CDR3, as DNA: TGCGCCAGCAGCCAAGGCGCAGGGGGCGACGCAGATACGCAGTATTTT. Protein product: CASSQGAGGDADTQYF.

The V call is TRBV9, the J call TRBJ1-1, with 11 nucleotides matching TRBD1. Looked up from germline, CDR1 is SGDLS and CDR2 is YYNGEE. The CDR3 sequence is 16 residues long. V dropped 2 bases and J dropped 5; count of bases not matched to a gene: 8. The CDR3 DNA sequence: TGTGCCAGCAGCGTGGATCCGGGACAGGGGGGAACTGAAGCTTTCTTT. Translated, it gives CASSVDPGQGGTEAFF.

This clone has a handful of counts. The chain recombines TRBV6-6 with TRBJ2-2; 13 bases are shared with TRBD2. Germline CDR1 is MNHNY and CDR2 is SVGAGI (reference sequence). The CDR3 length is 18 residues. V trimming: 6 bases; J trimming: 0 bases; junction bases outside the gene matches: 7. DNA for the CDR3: TGTGCCAGCAGACGACTAGCGGGGGGCCACTCGAACACCGGGGAGCTGTTTTTT. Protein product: CASRRLAGGHSNTGELFF.

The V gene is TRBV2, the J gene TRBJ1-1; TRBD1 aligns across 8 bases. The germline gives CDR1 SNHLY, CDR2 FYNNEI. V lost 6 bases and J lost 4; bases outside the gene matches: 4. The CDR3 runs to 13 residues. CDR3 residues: CASRADRVTEAFF. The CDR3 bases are TGTGCCAGCAGAGCGGACAGGGTCACTGAAGCTTTCTTT.

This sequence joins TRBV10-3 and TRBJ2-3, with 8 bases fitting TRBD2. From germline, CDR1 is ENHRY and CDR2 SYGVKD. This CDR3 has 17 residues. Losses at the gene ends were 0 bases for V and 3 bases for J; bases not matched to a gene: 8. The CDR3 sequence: CAISESRRGGGTDTQYF. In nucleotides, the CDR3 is TGTGCCATCAGTGAGTCGCGTCGGGGGGGTGGAACAGATACGCAGTATTTT.

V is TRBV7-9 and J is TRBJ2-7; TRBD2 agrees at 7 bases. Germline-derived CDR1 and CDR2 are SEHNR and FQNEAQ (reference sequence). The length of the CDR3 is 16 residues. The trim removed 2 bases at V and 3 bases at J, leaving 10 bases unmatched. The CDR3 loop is CASSLPIAGLGYEQYF. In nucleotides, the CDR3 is TGTGCCAGCAGCTTACCCATAGCGGGCCTCGGCTACGAGCAGTACTTC. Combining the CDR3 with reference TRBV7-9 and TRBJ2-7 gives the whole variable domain DTGVSQNPRHKITKRGQNVTFRCDPISEHNRLYWYRQTLGQGPEFLTYFQNEAQLEKSRLLSDRFSAERPKGSFSTLEIQRTEQGDSAMYLCASSLPIAGLGYEQYFGPGTRLTVT.

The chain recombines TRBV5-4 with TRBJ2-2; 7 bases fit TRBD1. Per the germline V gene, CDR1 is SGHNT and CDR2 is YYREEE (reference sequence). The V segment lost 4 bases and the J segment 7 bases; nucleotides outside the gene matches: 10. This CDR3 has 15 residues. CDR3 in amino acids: CASSPRQGGGGELFF. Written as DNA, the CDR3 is TGTGCCAGCAGCCCCAGACAGGGTGGAGGCGGGGAGCTGTTTTTT.

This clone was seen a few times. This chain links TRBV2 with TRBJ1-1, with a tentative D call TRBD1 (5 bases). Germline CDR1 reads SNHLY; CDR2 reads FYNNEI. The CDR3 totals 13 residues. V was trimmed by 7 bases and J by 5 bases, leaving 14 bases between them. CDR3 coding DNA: TGTGCCAGCAAGGTCGACAGTGGGACTGAAGCTTTCTTT. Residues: CASKVDSGTEAFF.

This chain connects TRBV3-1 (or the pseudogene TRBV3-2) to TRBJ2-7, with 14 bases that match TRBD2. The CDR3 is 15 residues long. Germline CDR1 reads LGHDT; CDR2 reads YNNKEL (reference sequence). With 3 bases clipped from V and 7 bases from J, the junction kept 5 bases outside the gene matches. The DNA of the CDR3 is TGTGCCAGCAGCCACGGGACTAGCGGGGGCGAAGAGCAGTACTTC. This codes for CASSHGTSGGEEQYF.

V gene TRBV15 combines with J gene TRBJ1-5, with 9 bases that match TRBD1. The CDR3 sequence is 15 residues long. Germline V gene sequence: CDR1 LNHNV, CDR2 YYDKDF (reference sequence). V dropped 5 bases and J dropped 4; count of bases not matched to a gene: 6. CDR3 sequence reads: CATSPRQGGNQPQHF. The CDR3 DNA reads TGTGCCACCAGCCCGCGACAGGGGGGAAATCAGCCCCAGCATTTT.

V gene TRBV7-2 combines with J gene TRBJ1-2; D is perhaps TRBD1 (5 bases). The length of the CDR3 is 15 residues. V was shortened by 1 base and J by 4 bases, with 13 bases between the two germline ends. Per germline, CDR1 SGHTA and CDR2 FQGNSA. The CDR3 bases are TGTGCCAGCAGCTTAGGGACACGGTTCCCCTATGGCTACACCTTC. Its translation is CASSLGTRFPYGYTF.

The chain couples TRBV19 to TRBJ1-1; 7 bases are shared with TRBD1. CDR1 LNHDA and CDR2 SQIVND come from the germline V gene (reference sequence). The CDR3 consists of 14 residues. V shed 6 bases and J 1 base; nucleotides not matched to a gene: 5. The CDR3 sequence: CASRVGGWNTEAFF. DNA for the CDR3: TGTGCCAGTAGGGTAGGGGGCTGGAACACTGAAGCTTTCTTT.

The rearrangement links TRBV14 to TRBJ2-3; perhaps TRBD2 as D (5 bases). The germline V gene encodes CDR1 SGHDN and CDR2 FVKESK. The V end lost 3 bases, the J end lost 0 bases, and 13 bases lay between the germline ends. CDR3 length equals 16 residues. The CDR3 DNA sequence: TGTGCCAGCAGCCAGGAGGTGGCAGAGAGCACAGATACGCAGTATTTT. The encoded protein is CASSQEVAESTDTQYF. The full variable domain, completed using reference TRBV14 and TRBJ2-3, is EAGVTQFPSHSVIEKGQTVTLRCDPISGHDNLYWYRRVMGKEIKFLLHFVKESKQDESGMPNNRFLAERTGGTYSTLKVQPAELEDSGVYFCASSQEVAESTDTQYFGPGTRLTVL.

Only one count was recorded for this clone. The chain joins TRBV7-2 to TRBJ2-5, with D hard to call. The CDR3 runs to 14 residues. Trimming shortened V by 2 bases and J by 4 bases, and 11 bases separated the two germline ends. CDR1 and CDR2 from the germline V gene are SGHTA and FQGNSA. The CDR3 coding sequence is TGTGCCAGCAGCTTATTCGCTCCCAGAGAGACCCAGTACTTC. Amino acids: CASSLFAPRETQYF.

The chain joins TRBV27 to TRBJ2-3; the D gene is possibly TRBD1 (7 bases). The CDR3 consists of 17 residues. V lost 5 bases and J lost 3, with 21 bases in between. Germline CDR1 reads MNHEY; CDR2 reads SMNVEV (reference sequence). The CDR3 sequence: CASSLPRGRGRTDTQYF. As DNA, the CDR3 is TGTGCCAGCAGTCTCCCTAGGGGGCGGGGTAGAACAGATACGCAGTATTTT.

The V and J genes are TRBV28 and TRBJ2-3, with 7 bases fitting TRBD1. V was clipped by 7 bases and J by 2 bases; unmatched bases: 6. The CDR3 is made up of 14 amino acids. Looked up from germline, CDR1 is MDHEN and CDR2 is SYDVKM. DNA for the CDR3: TGTGCCAGCACCTCGGACAGGAACACAGATACGCAGTATTTT. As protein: CASTSDRNTDTQYF.

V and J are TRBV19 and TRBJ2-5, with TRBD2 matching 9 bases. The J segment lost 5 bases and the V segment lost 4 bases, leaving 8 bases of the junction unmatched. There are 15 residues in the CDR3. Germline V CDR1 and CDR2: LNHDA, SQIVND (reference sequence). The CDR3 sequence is CASSKGGGAAETQYF. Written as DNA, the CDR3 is TGTGCCAGTAGTAAAGGCGGGGGGGCCGCGGAGACCCAGTACTTC.

The CDR3 nucleotides read TGTGCCAGCAGCGGGCTGGGGGGAAGCGAGCAGTACTTC. Protein sequence: CASSGLGGSEQYF. The chain combines TRBV9 with TRBJ2-7; TRBD2 might be the D (6 bases). V was clipped by 3 bases and J by 6 bases, with 13 bases between them. CDR3 length: 13 residues. In germline, CDR1 is SGDLS, CDR2 YYNGEE.

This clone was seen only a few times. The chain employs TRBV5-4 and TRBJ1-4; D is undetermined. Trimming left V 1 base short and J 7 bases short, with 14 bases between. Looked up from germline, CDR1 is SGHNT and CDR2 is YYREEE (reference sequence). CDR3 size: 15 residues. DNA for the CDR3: TGTGCCAGCAGCTTGTTTCCGGGGAATAGTGAAAAACTGTTTTTT. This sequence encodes CASSLFPGNSEKLFF.

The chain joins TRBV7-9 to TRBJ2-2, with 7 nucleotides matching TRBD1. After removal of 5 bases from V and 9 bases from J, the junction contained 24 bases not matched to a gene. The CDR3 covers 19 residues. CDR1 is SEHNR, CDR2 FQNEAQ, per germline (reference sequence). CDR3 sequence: CASSLPKSPRDRYDRELFF. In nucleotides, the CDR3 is TGTGCCAGCAGCCTCCCTAAAAGTCCCCGGGACAGATATGACCGGGAGCTGTTTTTT.

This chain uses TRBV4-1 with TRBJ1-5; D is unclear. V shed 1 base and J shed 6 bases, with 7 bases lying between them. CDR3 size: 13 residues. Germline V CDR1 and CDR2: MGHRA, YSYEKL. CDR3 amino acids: CASSQGARQPQHF. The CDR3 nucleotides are TGCGCCAGCAGCCAAGGAGCCCGTCAGCCCCAGCATTTT.

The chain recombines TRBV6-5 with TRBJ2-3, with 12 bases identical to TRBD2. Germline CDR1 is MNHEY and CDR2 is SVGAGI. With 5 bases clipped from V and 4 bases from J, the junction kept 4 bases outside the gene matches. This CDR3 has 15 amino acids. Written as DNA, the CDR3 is TGTGCCAGCAGTCTAGCGGGGGGGGATTCAGATACGCAGTATTTT. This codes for CASSLAGGDSDTQYF.